This T cell receptor beta chain was documented in a study of Ad26.COV2.S vaccination and SARS-CoV-2 variants. Overall study results and limits: Possibly, TCR breadth and depth analyses underestimated total T cell responses.

In germline, CDR1 is SGHVS, CDR2 FNYEAQ. The V gene end was trimmed by 5 bases and the J gene end by 1 base; junction bases not matched to a gene: 5. This CDR3 region has 16 residues. Treatment here: 19 received Ad26.COV2.S at low or high dose, single or two shots; roughly five received placebo; per-sample allocation not given. Samples came from day 63 after the first vaccine or placebo injection. Comments on this clone: The antigen is not known.

Sequenced by immunoSEQ multiplex PCR; TCRdb stores in-frame clones only, minus some. The table records under 550,000 clones, around 90% of them present only once. This clonotype was sampled from a person between 18 and 65 years old who received the Ad26.COV2.S COVID-19 vaccine or a placebo. Here the sequenced sample was peripheral blood, taken in a trial of Ad26.COV2.S vaccine versus placebo. V and J are TRBV7-6 and TRBJ2-1, with 10 positions matching TRBD1. CDR3 DNA sequence: TGTGCCAGCAGCATCACGGGACAGGGGTCCTACAATGAGCAGTTCTTC. Translating gives CASSITGQGSYNEQFF.